The 8 T cell receptor beta chains presented below share a single source sample, sequenced in a study of regulatory dendritic cells for organ transplantation. Profiled with immunoSEQ multiplex PCR; TCRdb holds only in-frame clones, not every one. The sample lists 25,000 to 35,000 clones, more than 70% occurring once. The sequenced material came from naive CD8+ T cells from blood. Subset of the sample: CD45RA+ naive T cells. The receptors stem from a human donor in good health.

The rearrangement joins TRBV11-1 to TRBJ2-1; the D gene is possibly TRBD2 (6 bases). V lost 1 base and J lost 2, with 12 bases in between. The germline CDR1 and CDR2 sequences are SGHAT and FQDESV (reference sequence). This CDR3 is built from 16 residues. CDR3 bases: TGTGCCAGCAGCTTAGGACGGGGGAGGCCCTACAATGAGCAGTTCTTC. Protein sequence: CASSLGRGRPYNEQFF. Combining the CDR3 with reference TRBV11-1 and TRBJ2-1 gives the whole variable domain EAEVAQSPRYKITEKSQAVAFWCDPISGHATLYWYRQILGQGPELLVQFQDESVVDDSQLPKDRFSAERLKGVDSTLKIQPAELGDSAMYLCASSLGRGRPYNEQFFGPGTRLTVL.

This chain joins TRBV6-1 and TRBJ2-7; D uncertain. The last part of the DNA fits TRBJ2-5 better; the J call may be wrong. The germline CDR1 and CDR2 sequences are MNHNS and SASEGT. The CDR3 covers 15 residues. The CDR3 loop is CASRSMGRVQETQYF. The CDR3, as DNA: TGTGCCAGCAGGTCCATGGGCCGCGTCCAAGAGACCCAGTACTTC.

This clone turned up a few times. The rearrangement joins TRBV2 to TRBJ1-4; 8 nucleotides agree with TRBD1. V trimming: 6 bases; J trimming: 8 bases; junction bases outside the gene matches: 11. CDR3 length: 15 amino acids. From germline, CDR1 is SNHLY and CDR2 FYNNEI. In DNA form, the CDR3 reads TGTGCCAGCAGATATTCCAGGGGGCGAAGCGAAAAACTGTTTTTT. Residues: CASRYSRGRSEKLFF. The full variable domain, completed using reference TRBV2 and TRBJ1-4, is EPEVTQTPSHQVTQMGQEVILRCVPISNHLYFYWYRQILGQKVEFLVSFYNNEISEKSEIFDDQFSVERPDGSNFTLKIRSTKLEDSAMYFCASRYSRGRSEKLFFGSGTQLSVL.

This chain links TRBV5-1 with TRBJ2-7; 8 bases fit TRBD1. Losses at the gene ends were 3 bases for V and 2 bases for J; bases not matched to a gene: 10. The CDR3 sequence is 16 residues long. CDR1 is SGHRS and CDR2 is YFSETQ in the germline V gene. For the CDR3, the DNA is TGCGCCAGCAGCTCTCGACAGGGGCACGGTACCTACGAGCAGTACTTC. It is translated as CASSSRQGHGTYEQYF.

This clone was observed a single time. The genes are TRBV6-5 and TRBJ2-3; perhaps TRBD1 as D (6 bases). This CDR3 comprises 15 residues. CDR1 MNHEY and CDR2 SVGAGI come from the germline V gene. The germline V and J ends were trimmed by 4 bases and 2 bases, with 13 bases remaining between them. The CDR3 DNA reads as TGTGCCAGCAGTTCCTTGCAGGGGTACACAGATACGCAGTATTTT. The encoded protein is CASSSLQGYTDTQYF.

The chain employs TRBV5-1 and TRBJ2-3, with 8 bases aligning to TRBD1. The CDR3 is 16 amino acids. CDR1 is SGHRS, CDR2 YFSETQ, per germline. V dropped 4 bases and J dropped 2; count of bases not matched to a gene: 9. In DNA form, the CDR3 reads TGCGCCAGCAGCGTCCCGGGACAGGATTCCACAGATACGCAGTATTTT. It specifies CASSVPGQDSTDTQYF.

The sample holds one count of this clone. The V and J genes are TRBV27 and TRBJ1-5; possible D gene TRBD1, 5 bases. CDR1 and CDR2 (germline): MNHEY, SMNVEV (reference sequence). There are 14 residues in the CDR3. Between the trimmed V and J ends, which lost 3 bases and 5 bases, there was a span of 11 bases. Here the CDR3 reads CASSFAGNDQPQHF. The CDR3 DNA is TGTGCCAGCAGTTTTGCAGGGAATGATCAGCCCCAGCATTTT.

V gene TRBV29-1 combines with J gene TRBJ1-2, with D possibly TRBD1 on 5 matching bases. Trimming shortened V by 3 bases and J by 2 bases, and 10 bases separated the two germline ends. The CDR3 totals 13 residues. CDR1 and CDR2 from the germline V gene are SQVTM and ANQGSEA. Here the CDR3 reads CSVESSGNYGYTF. For the CDR3, the DNA is TGCAGCGTTGAGTCTTCAGGGAACTATGGCTACACCTTC.